The rows below give T cell receptor beta chains drawn from one sample of a study of OX40 agonist ivuxolimab in advanced cancers. Measured with immunoSEQ multiplex PCR; TCRdb has only the in-frame clones, and not every one. The sample lists about 60,000 clones, around 93% occurring once. Sequences were derived from CD4+ or CD8+ T cells sorted from blood, sampled in a trial of the OX40 agonist ivuxolimab. The receptors originated from an adult with an advanced solid tumor such as melanoma, head and neck, liver or kidney cancer. Both conserved end residues are part of each CDR3. Fields, in order: J gene, clone size, V gene, D gene, CDR3 DNA, CDR3 protein. D genes are given only for firm matches. Some rows have no size entry. The others give once, few or many, or a class for an expanded clone.

>TRBJ1-2|-|TRBV13|TRBD1
TGTGCCAGCAGCTCCAATCCGGGACAGGGGGTAGGTGGCTACACCTTC
CASSSNPGQGVGGYTF
>TRBJ2-2|-|TRBV28|TRBD1
TGTGCCAGCAGTTCCCTGTGGCGAACCCCCCTGACAGGGGTCACCGGGGAGCTGTTTTTT
CASSSLWRTPLTGVTGELFF
>TRBJ2-3|once|TRBV27|-
TGTGCCAGCGGGGGGCCCGGCACAGATACGCAGTATTTT
CASGGPGTDTQYF
>TRBJ2-7|-|TRBV27|TRBD1
TGTGCCAGCAGACAAGGGGGCCATAGCTCAGCTGAGCAGTACTTC
CASRQGGHSSAEQYF
>TRBJ1-2|-|TRBV18|-
TGTGCCAGCTCACCCCCCCCCGGGCAGATCTATGGCTACACCTTC
CASSPPPGQIYGYTF
>TRBJ2-1|-|TRBV4-3|TRBD2
TGCGCCAGCAGCCAAGATTTGACTAGCAAATACAATGAGCAGTTCTTC
CASSQDLTSKYNEQFF
>TRBJ2-4|few|TRBV6-5|-
TGTGCCAGCGCTGCGGGCCCCAAAAACATTCAGTACTTC
CASAAGPKNIQYF
>TRBJ2-7|-|TRBV19|TRBD2
TGTGCCAGTAGTATTGGGCTAGCGGACTACGAGCAGTACTTC
CASSIGLADYEQYF
>TRBJ1-5|-|TRBV28|-
TGTGCCAGCAGTTTATTACAGGGAGGGAATCAGCCCCAGCATTTT
CASSLLQGGNQPQHF
>TRBJ1-2|-|TRBV4-1|-
TGCGCCAGCAGCCCCTCGGGAGGGCGCTCCATATCCAATGGCTACACCTTC
CASSPSGGRSISNGYTF
>TRBJ1-1|-|TRBV28|-
TGTGCCAGCAGCCCCCGGAGAGGTTTCCTTTCTGAAGCTTTCTTT
CASSPRRGFLSEAFF
>TRBJ1-2|-|TRBV4-1|-
TGCGCCAGCAGCCAAGAAGGGGGGGGCCCCATCTATGGCTACACCTTC
CASSQEGGGPIYGYTF
>TRBJ2-2|-|TRBV15|-
TGTGCCACCAGTTCCGAGGAACCCCGTTATGCCGGGGAGCTGTTTTTT
CATSSEEPRYAGELFF
>TRBJ2-3|-|TRBV4-1|-
TGCGCCAGCAGCCCCGGGACTAGCACAGATACGCAGTATTTT
CASSPGTSTDTQYF
>TRBJ2-2|-|TRBV5-4|TRBD1
TGTGCCAGCAGCCCGGGACAGGGAATTCCCGGGGAGCTGTTTTTT
CASSPGQGIPGELFF
>TRBJ2-1|-|TRBV19|TRBD2
TGTGCCAGTAGTCTGACTAGCGGGGATGAGCAGTTCTTC
CASSLTSGDEQFF
>TRBJ1-1|-|TRBV7-2|-
TGTGCCAGCAGCTTAGAGCCTGCAGGGATGCACACTGAAGCTTTCTTT
CASSLEPAGMHTEAFF
>TRBJ2-5|-|TRBV7-9|TRBD2
TGTGCCAGCAGCTTAGAGGTTCGGTGGCCCCGGGGGGGAGAGACCCAGTACTTC
CASSLEVRWPRGGETQYF
>TRBJ2-3|once|TRBV10-2|TRBD1
TGCGCCAGCACCAGGGGGCAGGGGGCAGATACGCAGTATTTT
CASTRGQGADTQYF
>TRBJ1-1|-|TRBV11-2|-
TGTGCCAGCAGCTTTACAGGGAGGGCAGACACTGAAGCTTTCTTT
CASSFTGRADTEAFF
>TRBJ1-3|-|TRBV20-1|-
TGCAGTGGACGGCTTCAAAACACCATATATTTT
CSGRLQNTIYF
>TRBJ2-2|-|TRBV6-5|TRBD1
TGTGCCAGCAGTTCATGGACAGGGGGTAATACCGGGGAGCTGTTTTTT
CASSSWTGGNTGELFF
>TRBJ2-1|once|TRBV12-5|TRBD2
TGTGCTAGTGGTTCGGATAGCGGGACCCCCTACAATGAGCAGTTCTTC
CASGSDSGTPYNEQFF
>TRBJ2-1|-|TRBV27|TRBD2
TGTGCCAGCAGTTTATCGGGCGGGGGATATTACAATGAGCAGTTCTTC
CASSLSGGGYYNEQFF
>TRBJ2-1|-|TRBV9|-
TGTGCCAGCAGCGTAGATATCAGGAGCAGGATGGACAATGAGCAGTTCTTC
CASSVDIRSRMDNEQFF
>TRBJ2-1|few|TRBV4-1|-
TGCGCCAGCAGCCAGGCCTTCAATGAGCAGTTCTTC
CASSQAFNEQFF
>TRBJ2-5|-|TRBV5-1|TRBD1
TGCGCCAGCAGCTTGGGACAGGGGGATCACCAAGAGACCCAGTACTTC
CASSLGQGDHQETQYF
>TRBJ2-7|-|TRBV18|-
TGTGCCAGCTCACCAAATTACGAGCAGTACTTC
CASSPNYEQYF
>TRBJ1-1|once|TRBV11-2|-
TGTGCCAGCACCCGGGCCTCTCACGGCACTGAAGCTTTCTTT
CASTRASHGTEAFF
>TRBJ1-4|-|TRBV7-9|-
TGTGCCAGCAGCTTAGTCTTTGATGAAAAACTGTTTTTT
CASSLVFDEKLFF
>TRBJ2-7|-|TRBV10-3|TRBD2
TGTGCCATCAGTGAGGGTCCGGGACTAACCTACGAGCAGTACTTC
CAISEGPGLTYEQYF
>TRBJ2-3|-|TRBV27|-
TGTGCCAGCAGTTCCACCCTGTCGTTAGATACGCAGTATTTT
CASSSTLSLDTQYF
>TRBJ1-2|few|TRBV7-9|-
TGTGCCAGCAGCTTAGGTCGGGGGCTCTGGGGCTACACCTTC
CASSLGRGLWGYTF
>TRBJ2-7|-|TRBV7-9|TRBD1
TGTGCCAGCAGCTGGGGGGACAGGGGGCTCTACGAGCAGTACTTC
CASSWGDRGLYEQYF
>TRBJ1-1|-|TRBV2|TRBD1
TGTGCCAGCAGTGAGGGGGGACAGGGTGCTGAAGCTTTCTTT
CASSEGGQGAEAFF
>TRBJ1-6|-|TRBV28|-
TGTGCCAGCAGTTTATCAGGCGGTTCACCCCTCCACTTT
CASSLSGGSPLHF